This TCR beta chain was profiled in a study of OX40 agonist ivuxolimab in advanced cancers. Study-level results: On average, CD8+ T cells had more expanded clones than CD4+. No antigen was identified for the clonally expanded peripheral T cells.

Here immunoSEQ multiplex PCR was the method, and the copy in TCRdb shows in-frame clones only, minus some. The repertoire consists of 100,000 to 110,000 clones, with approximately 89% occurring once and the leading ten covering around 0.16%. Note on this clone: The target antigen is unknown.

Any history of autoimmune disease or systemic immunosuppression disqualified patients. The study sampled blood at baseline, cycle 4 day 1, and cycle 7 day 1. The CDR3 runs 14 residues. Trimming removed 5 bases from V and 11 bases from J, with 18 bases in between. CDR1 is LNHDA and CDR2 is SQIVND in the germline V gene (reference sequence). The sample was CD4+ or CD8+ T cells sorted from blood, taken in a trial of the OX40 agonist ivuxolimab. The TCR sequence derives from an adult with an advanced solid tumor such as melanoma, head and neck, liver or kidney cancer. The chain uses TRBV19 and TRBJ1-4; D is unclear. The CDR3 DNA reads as TGTGCCAGTAGTGCCGACGCGGGGAGAGGGAAACTGTTTTTT. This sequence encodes CASSADAGRGKLFF.